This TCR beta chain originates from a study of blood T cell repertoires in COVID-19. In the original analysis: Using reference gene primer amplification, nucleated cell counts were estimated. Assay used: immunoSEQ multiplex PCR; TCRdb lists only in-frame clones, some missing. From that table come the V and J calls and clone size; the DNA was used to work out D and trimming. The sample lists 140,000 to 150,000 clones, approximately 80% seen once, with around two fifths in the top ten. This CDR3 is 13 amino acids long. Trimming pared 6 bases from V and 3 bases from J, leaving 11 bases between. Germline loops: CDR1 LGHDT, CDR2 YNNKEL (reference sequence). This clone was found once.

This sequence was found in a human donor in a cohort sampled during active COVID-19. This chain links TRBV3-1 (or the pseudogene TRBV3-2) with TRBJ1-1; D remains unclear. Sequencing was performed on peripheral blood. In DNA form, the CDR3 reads TGTGCCAGCAGGGTTCACTTAGACACTGAAGCTTTCTTT. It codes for CASRVHLDTEAFF.